These 23 T cell receptor beta chains were all obtained from the same sample, sequenced in a study of CD8 T cells in Susac syndrome. RNA in amounts of roughly 0.5 to 1 ug was reverse transcribed with random hexamers. Each CDR3 protein gets one entry after TCRdb re-called the immunoSEQ multiplex PCR reads with MiXCR. The profile shows about 94,000 distinct CDR3 sequences, around 94% of them singletons. The sequenced sample consisted of CD4+ T cells from PBMCs. These receptors were collected from a human donor with Susac syndrome.

The chain joins TRBV7-9 to TRBJ2-5; 7 nucleotides line up with TRBD1. Germline assignment: CDR1 SEHNR and CDR2 FQNEAQ (reference sequence). Trimming took 5 bases from V and 4 from J; bases not matched to a gene: 7. The CDR3 spans 14 residues. The CDR3 bases are TGTGCCAGCAGCCCTGACAGGGTGAGAGAGACCCAGTACTTC. It is translated as CASSPDRVRETQYF.

The CDR3 region is CASSQGTGGYTF. Here the CDR3 DNA reads TGTGCCAGCAGCCAGGGGACAGGTGGCTACACCTTC. V is TRBV4-2 and J is TRBJ1-2, with 8 positions matching TRBD1. Per germline, CDR1 LGHNA and CDR2 YNFKEQ. The trim removed 3 bases at V and 7 bases at J, leaving 1 base unmatched. The CDR3 loop spans 12 amino acids.

V usage is TRBV5-1 and J usage is TRBJ1-5; possibly TRBD1 for D (6 bases). The V gene's germline CDR1 is SGHRS and CDR2 YFSETQ. CDR3 length: 15 amino acids. V lost 0 bases and J 4 bases, leaving 11 bases between the germline ends. Here the CDR3 reads CASSLDRARNQPQHF. DNA of the CDR3: TGCGCCAGCAGCTTGGACAGGGCCCGGAATCAGCCCCAGCATTTT.

The V and J genes are TRBV3-1 and TRBJ1-1; D uncertain. Trimming cost V 4 bases and J 1 base, with 10 bases left between them. This CDR3 has 14 amino acids. Looked up from germline, CDR1 is LGHDT and CDR2 is YNNKEL (reference sequence). The CDR3 reads CASSPSSGNTEAFF. The CDR3 region has the DNA TGTGCCAGCAGCCCCTCCTCAGGGAACACTGAAGCTTTCTTT.

This chain joins TRBV9 and TRBJ2-3; D unresolved. Trimming removed 3 bases at V and 6 bases at J, with 8 bases between. Germline V gene data show CDR1 as SGDLS and CDR2 as YYNGEE. The CDR3 spans 12 residues. The CDR3 loop reads CASSGGGDTQYF. CDR3 nucleotides: TGTGCCAGCAGCGGGGGTGGCGATACGCAGTATTTT.

In this sample, this clonotype turned up a few times. The rearrangement joins TRBV20-1 to TRBJ2-5, with no clear D. CDR1 and CDR2 (germline): DFQATT, SNEGSKA (reference sequence). Deletions cut 3 bases from V and 3 bases from J, with 8 bases between. The CDR3 has 12 amino acids. The CDR3, as DNA: TGCAGTGCTAGCGGTCTAAAAGAGACCCAGTACTTC. It specifies CSASGLKETQYF.

The rearrangement joins TRBV4-3 to TRBJ1-2, with a tentative D call TRBD1 (5 bases). In germline, CDR1 is LGHNA, CDR2 YSLEER. Trimming stripped 3 bases from V and 8 bases from J, with 16 bases between. This CDR3 has 14 amino acids. The CDR3, as DNA: TGCGCCAGCAGCCATGAAAGGGGAGATGGGGGCTACACCTTC. Its protein is CASSHERGDGGYTF.

The V gene is TRBV6-5, the J gene TRBJ2-5, with 11 bases matching TRBD2. The CDR3 extends over 16 amino acids. V shed 0 bases, J shed 3 bases, and the junction held 3 bases outside the gene matches. CDR1 MNHEY and CDR2 SVGAGI come from the germline V gene. CDR3 in DNA: TGTGCCAGCAGTTACTCGACTAGCGGGGTAGAAGAGACCCAGTACTTC. It encodes CASSYSTSGVEETQYF.

This clonotype occurred once. The chain is built from TRBV20-1 and TRBJ1-4, with TRBD1 matching over 9 bases. This CDR3 region has 14 residues. The germline V gene encodes CDR1 DFQATT and CDR2 SNEGSKA (reference sequence). Trimming removed 1 base from V and 7 bases from J; junction bases left unmatched: 4. The DNA for the CDR3 is TGCAGTGCTAGAGGGACAGGGGTTGGTGAAAAACTGTTTTTT. It specifies CSARGTGVGEKLFF.

This chain connects TRBV27 to TRBJ2-1; no definite D call. Germline CDR1 is MNHEY and CDR2 is SMNVEV (reference sequence). The V and J ends lost 5 bases and 7 bases respectively, with 6 bases between them. The CDR3 is 11 amino acids. The CDR3 spells CASSRLNEQFF. The DNA of the CDR3 is TGTGCCAGCAGTCGTCTTAATGAGCAGTTCTTC.

The rearrangement joins TRBV20-1 to TRBJ2-7, with a possible D match to TRBD1 (6 bases). CDR1 and CDR2 from the germline V gene are DFQATT and SNEGSKA (reference sequence). The germline V and J ends were trimmed by 3 bases and 5 bases, with 11 bases remaining between them. CDR3 length: 12 amino acids. The CDR3 DNA reads as TGCAGTGCTAGTAAGGCAGGGGACGAGCAGTACTTC. This encodes CSASKAGDEQYF.

This clonotype was observed once. This rearrangement joins TRBV3-1 to TRBJ1-5; D not certain. The CDR3 is 15 residues long. V was pared by 4 bases and J by 7 bases, with 17 bases between. Per the germline V gene, CDR1 is LGHDT and CDR2 is YNNKEL (reference sequence). The CDR3 coding sequence is TGTGCCAGCAGCCTTCGAACTGCTCGGAAGCAGCCCCAGCATTTT. Translated, it gives CASSLRTARKQPQHF.

The genes are TRBV18 and TRBJ1-1; D might be TRBD1 (5 bases). In germline, CDR1 is KGHSH, CDR2 LQKENI. V was trimmed by 2 bases and J by 1 base, leaving 11 bases between them. The CDR3 spans 15 residues. CDR3 in DNA: TGTGCCAGCTCACCATCTGGCCAGGGGAACACTGAAGCTTTCTTT. Translation: CASSPSGQGNTEAFF.

The chain carries TRBV9 and TRBJ2-1, with TRBD2 matching over 8 bases. V was pared by 0 bases and J by 8 bases, with 7 bases of the junction left unmatched. The germline CDR1 and CDR2 sequences are SGDLS and YYNGEE. The length of the CDR3 is 15 residues. The DNA for the CDR3 is TGTGCCAGCAGCGTAGTTGCGGGGGGCTTGGATGAGCAGTTCTTC. This sequence encodes CASSVVAGGLDEQFF.

This clonotype showed up just once. The chain couples TRBV18 to TRBJ2-1; 9 positions agree with TRBD1. Trimming removed 8 bases from V and 8 bases from J; junction bases left unmatched: 10. The CDR3 totals 14 residues. In germline, CDR1 is KGHSH, CDR2 LQKENI. This CDR3 reads CASTLDRGRDEQFF. In DNA form, the CDR3 reads TGTGCCAGCACTTTGGACAGGGGTAGGGATGAGCAGTTCTTC.

The rearrangement uses TRBV20-1 and TRBJ1-2, with unresolved D. Germline CDR1 reads DFQATT; CDR2 reads SNEGSKA (reference sequence). CDR3 size: 13 residues. V was pared by 1 base and J by 4 bases, with 10 bases between. The CDR3 loop is CSARGRSGYGYTF. The CDR3 coding sequence is TGCAGTGCTAGAGGAAGATCCGGCTATGGCTACACCTTC.

The rearrangement uses TRBV7-6 and TRBJ2-1, with 7 nucleotides matching TRBD2. This CDR3 contains 14 residues. CDR1 is SGHVS, CDR2 FNYEAQ, per germline. Germline trimming cut 5 bases from V and 5 bases from J; bases unmatched to any gene: 6. CDR3 bases: TGTGCCAGCAGCCCGGCTAGCGGACACAATGAGCAGTTCTTC. This sequence encodes CASSPASGHNEQFF. Full variable domain (outside the CDR3, taken from reference TRBV7-6 and TRBJ2-1): GAGVSQSPRYKVTKRGQDVALRCDPISGHVSLYWYRQALGQGPEFLTYFNYEAQQDKSGLPNDRFSAERPEGSISTLTIQRTEQRDSAMYRCASSPASGHNEQFFGPGTRLTVL.

The rearrangement links TRBV20-1 to TRBJ2-7, with D possibly matching TRBD2 (6 bases). CDR3 length equals 12 residues. The germline V and J ends were trimmed by 3 bases and 4 bases, with 10 bases remaining between them. Germline CDR1 reads DFQATT; CDR2 reads SNEGSKA (reference sequence). CDR3 coding DNA: TGCAGTGCTAGCCCCAGCGGGTACGAGCAGTACTTC. It is translated as CSASPSGYEQYF.

The genes are TRBV4-1 and TRBJ2-1; either TRBD1 or TRBD2 may fit D (5 bases each). The germline CDR1 and CDR2 sequences are MGHRA and YSYEKL. Trimming removed 0 bases at V and 0 bases at J, with 12 bases between. This CDR3 region has 17 residues. The chain's CDR3 is CASSQESSGGSYNEQFF. CDR3 in DNA: TGCGCCAGCAGCCAAGAGTCGAGTGGGGGCTCCTACAATGAGCAGTTCTTC.

The chain is built from TRBV12-3 or TRBV12-4 and TRBJ2-5; no clear D. The CDR3 covers 13 residues. Trimming removed 6 bases from V and 0 bases from J, with 8 bases in between. In nucleotides, the CDR3 is TGTGCCAGCAGCCGGACGGACCAAGAGACCCAGTACTTC. Its protein is CASSRTDQETQYF.

CDR3 coding DNA: TGTGCCAGCAGCTTGGAGGTGGGACCTACGGATGAGCAGTTCTTC. Its translation is CASSLEVGPTDEQFF. The chain combines TRBV5-6 with TRBJ2-1; D is perhaps TRBD1 or TRBD2 (5 bases each). Trimming took off 0 bases at V and 8 bases at J, with 15 bases between the two ends. Germline CDR1 SGHDT, CDR2 YYEEEE. The CDR3 has 15 residues. The whole variable domain, remainder taken from reference TRBV5-6 and TRBJ2-1, is DAGVTQSPTHLIKTRGQQVTLRCSPKSGHDTVSWYQQALGQGPQFIFQYYEEEERQRGNFPDRFSGHQFPNYSSELNVNALLLGDSALYLCASSLEVGPTDEQFFGPGTRLTVL.

The chain is built from TRBV4-2 and TRBJ1-6; 7 nucleotides line up with TRBD1. CDR1 is LGHNA, CDR2 YNFKEQ, per germline. CDR3 size: 16 residues. V shed 0 bases, J shed 10 bases, and the junction held 9 bases outside the gene matches. CDR3 sequence: CASSQDLGDRASPLHF. In DNA form, the CDR3 reads TGTGCCAGCAGCCAAGATCTGGGAGACAGGGCCTCACCCCTCCACTTT.

The genes are TRBV3-1 and TRBJ2-7; 7 bases line up with TRBD1. The CDR3 runs 15 residues. Trimming removed 4 bases from V and 3 bases from J; junction bases left unmatched: 9. Germline CDR1 and CDR2: LGHDT and YNNKEL (reference sequence). For the CDR3, the DNA is TGTGCCAGCAGCCTCACTTCCACAGGGGACTACGAGCAGTACTTC. Translated, it gives CASSLTSTGDYEQYF.